What follows are 28 T cell receptor beta chains derived from one specimen sequenced in a study of blood T cell repertoires in COVID-19. Method: immunoSEQ multiplex PCR; TCRdb's copy keeps in-frame clones and lacks some. The sample records under 35,000 clones, over 80% being singletons. The sample consisted of peripheral blood. The receptors here all came from a man between 60 and 75 years old with active COVID-19.

The V call is TRBV10-1, the J call TRBJ2-3, with 10 bases lining up with TRBD1. Per the germline V gene, CDR1 is WNHNN and CDR2 is SYGVQD (reference sequence). With V trimmed by 2 bases and J by 1 base, 0 bases remained unmatched. The CDR3 totals 15 residues. This chain's CDR3 is CASSEDRGRTDTQYF. The CDR3 DNA follows: TGCGCCAGCAGTGAGGACAGGGGGCGCACAGATACGCAGTATTTT.

This chain joins TRBV4-1 and TRBJ2-7; D ambiguous. CDR3 length: 15 amino acids. V was clipped by 4 bases and J by 2 bases, with 15 bases between them. CDR1 and CDR2 (germline): MGHRA, YSYEKL. The CDR3 DNA reads TGCGCCAGCAGCCCGATCCTTCGCGCTCCCTACGAGCAGTACTTC. Translated, it gives CASSPILRAPYEQYF.

V usage is TRBV5-4 and J usage is TRBJ2-1; possible D gene TRBD2, 6 bases. The germline V gene has CDR1 SGHNT and CDR2 YYREEE (reference sequence). Deletions cut 0 bases from V and 6 bases from J, with 13 bases between. The CDR3 is made up of 15 amino acids. The CDR3 is CASSLGTTISNEQFF. DNA of the CDR3: TGTGCCAGCAGCTTGGGGACTACGATATCCAATGAGCAGTTCTTC. Looking up the rest from reference TRBV5-4 and TRBJ2-1 gives the full variable domain: ETGVTQSPTHLIKTRGQQVTLRCSSQSGHNTVSWYQQALGQGPQFIFQYYREEENGRGNFPPRFSGLQFPNYSSELNVNALELDDSALYLCASSLGTTISNEQFFGPGTRLTVL.

V usage is TRBV2 and J usage is TRBJ1-4, with D possibly being TRBD1 (6 bases). There are 13 residues in the CDR3. Germline V gene lookup returns CDR1 SNHLY and CDR2 FYNNEI. V was trimmed by 7 bases and J by 7 bases, leaving 13 bases between them. Here the CDR3 DNA reads TGTGCCAGCAACGGGGGCGGGGGTGAAAAACTGTTTTTT. This sequence encodes CASNGGGGEKLFF. The full variable domain, completed using reference TRBV2 and TRBJ1-4, is EPEVTQTPSHQVTQMGQEVILRCVPISNHLYFYWYRQILGQKVEFLVSFYNNEISEKSEIFDDQFSVERPDGSNFTLKIRSTKLEDSAMYFCASNGGGGEKLFFGSGTQLSVL.

The J gene is TRBJ2-7, the V gene TRBV10-3; weak D call: TRBD1 (6 bases). This CDR3 region has 12 residues. Trimming pared 5 bases from V and 5 bases from J, leaving 10 bases between. The germline CDR1 and CDR2 sequences are ENHRY and SYGVKD. As DNA, the CDR3 is TGTGCCATCAGTAGACAGGTTAACGAGCAGTACTTC. This encodes CAISRQVNEQYF.

In this sample, this clone turned up a few times. This chain links TRBV5-1 with TRBJ2-7, with a weak D call TRBD2 (5 bases). Germline V gene data show CDR1 as SGHRS and CDR2 as YFSETQ. Trimming took 3 bases from V and 7 from J, leaving 20 bases between them. The CDR3 totals 15 residues. The CDR3 region is CASSSPEALNGEQYF. The CDR3 coding sequence is TGCGCCAGCAGCTCCCCGGAGGCACTTAACGGAGAGCAGTACTTC.

V usage is TRBV7-2 and J usage is TRBJ2-7; 12 bases agree with TRBD1. This CDR3 has 16 amino acids. The V and J ends lost 0 bases and 2 bases, in that order; junction bases with no gene match: 2. In germline, CDR1 is SGHTA, CDR2 FQGNSA. The CDR3 here is CASSLAGQGAPYEQYF. DNA of the CDR3: TGTGCCAGCAGCTTAGCGGGACAGGGGGCTCCCTACGAGCAGTACTTC.

V usage is TRBV27 and J usage is TRBJ2-5; TRBD1 aligns across 9 bases. Per germline, CDR1 MNHEY and CDR2 SMNVEV (reference sequence). The CDR3 contains 15 residues. The V gene end was trimmed by 6 bases and the J gene end by 5 bases; junction bases not matched to a gene: 10. The chain's CDR3 is CASSTEQGARETQYF. Here the CDR3 DNA reads TGTGCCAGCAGCACGGAACAGGGGGCGCGGGAGACCCAGTACTTC.

The rearrangement uses TRBV28 and TRBJ2-2; 11 bases align to TRBD1. Germline values: CDR1 MDHEN, CDR2 SYDVKM. The trim removed 1 base at V and 5 bases at J, leaving 6 bases unmatched. This CDR3 is built from 17 residues. The CDR3 DNA reads TGTGCCAGCAGTTTATACCCCGGGACAGGGGGGACCGGGGAGCTGTTTTTT. Its protein is CASSLYPGTGGTGELFF.

The table lists this clone with a count of one. The chain couples TRBV27 to TRBJ2-7; 9 bases match TRBD1. The CDR3 runs 13 residues. The germline V gene has CDR1 MNHEY and CDR2 SMNVEV (reference sequence). After removal of 3 bases from V and 7 bases from J, the junction contained 4 bases not matched to a gene. For the CDR3, the DNA is TGTGCCAGCAGTTTCGGGACAGGGAGGGAGCAGTACTTC. This encodes CASSFGTGREQYF.

This clone showed up just once. The chain recombines TRBV18 with TRBJ1-1, with TRBD1 matching over 7 bases. V was clipped by 3 bases and J by 7 bases; unmatched bases: 11. The CDR3 is 15 residues long. In germline, CDR1 is KGHSH, CDR2 LQKENI. The CDR3 DNA follows: TGTGCCAGCTCACCCGCCTGGGACAGTAGGGGTGAAGCTTTCTTT. This gives the protein CASSPAWDSRGEAFF.

The chain recombines TRBV6-5 with TRBJ2-4; possibly TRBD2 for D (6 bases). Germline CDR1 and CDR2: MNHEY and SVGAGI. There are 16 residues in the CDR3. The ends were cut back, 2 bases at V and 1 base at J, with 12 bases in the middle. CDR3 protein: CASSYRGTGAKNIQYF. The CDR3 DNA reads as TGTGCCAGCAGTTACCGGGGGACTGGGGCCAAAAACATTCAGTACTTC.

The chain combines TRBV7-9 with TRBJ2-1, with 7 bases that match TRBD2. CDR3 length equals 15 residues. Germline V gene sequence: CDR1 SEHNR, CDR2 FQNEAQ (reference sequence). V was clipped by 0 bases and J by 3 bases; unmatched bases: 2. This CDR3 reads CASSLALADYNEQFF. The CDR3 DNA follows: TGTGCCAGCAGCTTAGCCCTAGCGGACTACAATGAGCAGTTCTTC.

V and J are TRBV2 and TRBJ1-5; D perhaps matches TRBD1 (6 bases). The germline V gene encodes CDR1 SNHLY and CDR2 FYNNEI. Trimming took off 3 bases at V and 6 bases at J, with 12 bases between the two ends. The CDR3 is 14 amino acids. The CDR3 DNA reads as TGTGCCAGCAGTGAGGACAGAATAAGTCAGCCCCAGCATTTT. This sequence encodes CASSEDRISQPQHF.

The chain links TRBV28 to TRBJ2-3; D possibly corresponds to TRBD2 (5 bases). This CDR3 spans 15 amino acids. V lost 6 bases and J 4 bases, leaving 17 bases between the germline ends. In germline, CDR1 is MDHEN, CDR2 SYDVKM. The CDR3 loop is CASSHSLPRADTQYF. In DNA, the CDR3 is TGTGCCAGCAGCCATTCGCTACCGCGGGCAGATACGCAGTATTTT.

The chain combines TRBV28 with TRBJ2-7; the match to TRBD1 covers 8 bases. The CDR3 consists of 14 residues. Trimming cost V 10 bases and J 0 bases; bases outside gene matches: 8. Germline V gene data show CDR1 as MDHEN and CDR2 as SYDVKM. The CDR3 DNA is TGTGCCATCAAACAGGGGGGAAGCTCCTACGAGCAGTACTTC. Translation: CAIKQGGSSYEQYF.

This clone came up a few times. The chain recombines TRBV11-2 with TRBJ2-7; D perhaps matches TRBD2 (6 bases). Germline lookup yields CDR1 SGHAT and CDR2 FQNNGV. The ends were cut back, 5 bases at V and 2 bases at J, with 16 bases in the middle. The CDR3 covers 15 residues. The CDR3 sequence is CASSGKWGGAYEQYF. The CDR3 nucleotides read TGTGCCAGCAGCGGCAAGTGGGGAGGAGCCTACGAGCAGTACTTC.

J is TRBJ2-5 and V is TRBV11-3, with a weak D call TRBD2 (6 bases). Per germline, CDR1 SGHNT and CDR2 YENEEA. The CDR3 loop spans 15 amino acids. V was pared by 1 base and J by 5 bases, with 14 bases between. CDR3 in DNA: TGTGCCAGCAGCTTAGTCGGAGGGCCGGGGGAGACCCAGTACTTC. This sequence encodes CASSLVGGPGETQYF.

The chain employs TRBV13 and TRBJ2-3, with TRBD2 matching 16 bases. The V gene's germline CDR1 is PRHDT and CDR2 FYEKMQ (reference sequence). The CDR3 length is 18 residues. V shed 5 bases and J 4 bases; nucleotides not matched to a gene: 9. CDR3: CASSPQTGLAGGADTQYF. The DNA of the CDR3 is TGTGCCAGCAGCCCGCAAACGGGACTAGCGGGAGGGGCAGATACGCAGTATTTT.

The chain employs TRBV6-6 and TRBJ1-3; TRBD1 might be the D (5 bases). Germline V gene data show CDR1 as MNHNY and CDR2 as SVGAGI (reference sequence). V was shortened by 6 bases and J by 0 bases, with 12 bases between the two germline ends. The CDR3 consists of 15 residues. This chain's CDR3 is CASSRMGPSGNTIYF. In nucleotides, the CDR3 is TGTGCCAGCAGCCGTATGGGGCCCTCTGGAAACACCATATATTTT.

A note on this clone: In this CDR3 the conserved last residue, phenylalanine or tryptophan, is missing, so a read error is likely. The limits of the CDR3 on the DNA are not certain, so only TCRdb's listed CDR3 is given. The V call is TRBV6-5, the J call TRBJ2-7; the D call in the table, TRBD1, was not verified against the DNA. The CDR3 numbers 14 amino acids, ends counted. CDR1 MNHEY and CDR2 SVGAGI come from the germline V gene. This chain's CDR3 is CASSPNPGTGRTLI.

This clone was picked up a small number of times. The rearrangement joins TRBV11-2 to TRBJ2-1; the match to TRBD2 covers 9 bases. Trimming cost V 9 bases and J 7 bases; bases outside gene matches: 13. Germline V gene data show CDR1 as SGHAT and CDR2 as FQNNGV. The CDR3 consists of 15 residues. In DNA form, the CDR3 reads TGTGCCAGTACAGCGGGAGGCGGCGGTAGGAATGAGCAGTTCTTC. This gives the protein CASTAGGGGRNEQFF.

This chain links TRBV7-9 with TRBJ2-1; TRBD2 matches at 12 bases. Trimming took 6 bases from V and 4 from J; bases not matched to a gene: 7. CDR3 length: 16 amino acids. In germline, CDR1 is SEHNR, CDR2 FQNEAQ (reference sequence). As DNA, the CDR3 is TGTGCCAGCAGTCCTACTAGCGGGAGGTGGTACAATGAGCAGTTCTTC. This sequence encodes CASSPTSGRWYNEQFF.

DNA of the CDR3: TGCGCCAGCAGCAAGGGACAGGGGACAGATACGCAGTATTTT. The encoded protein is CASSKGQGTDTQYF. V gene TRBV5-1 combines with J gene TRBJ2-3; 10 positions match TRBD1. The CDR3 is 14 residues long. In germline, CDR1 is SGHRS, CDR2 YFSETQ. V shed 4 bases, J shed 3 bases, and the junction held 2 bases outside the gene matches.

This sequence joins TRBV5-1 and TRBJ2-2; TRBD2 agrees at 7 bases. Trimming took 8 bases from V and 6 from J; bases not matched to a gene: 10. This CDR3 is 14 amino acids long. Germline loops: CDR1 SGHRS, CDR2 YFSETQ. CDR3 coding DNA: TGCGCCAGTAAAACTAGCGACCCCTCCGGGGAGCTGTTTTTT. Translated, it gives CASKTSDPSGELFF.

V is TRBV7-9 and J is TRBJ1-6; the D is unclear. V was clipped by 5 bases and J by 6 bases, with 5 bases between them. The CDR3 loop spans 12 amino acids. Germline CDR1 reads SEHNR; CDR2 reads FQNEAQ (reference sequence). This CDR3 is CASSLSNSPLHF. The DNA for the CDR3 is TGTGCCAGCAGCCTTAGTAATTCACCCCTCCACTTT.

The sample holds a few counts of this clone. The chain couples TRBV2 to TRBJ2-7; 9 bases are a match to TRBD2. The CDR3 is made up of 12 amino acids. Germline loops: CDR1 SNHLY, CDR2 FYNNEI. The J segment lost 1 base and the V segment lost 11 bases, leaving 3 bases of the junction unmatched. This CDR3 reads CAALAGSYEQYF. The DNA of the CDR3 is TGTGCCGCCCTAGCGGGGTCCTACGAGCAGTACTTC.

This clone has just a few counts. The chain joins TRBV27 to TRBJ2-7, with D possibly TRBD2 on 6 matching bases. In germline, CDR1 is MNHEY, CDR2 SMNVEV (reference sequence). CDR3 size: 15 residues. V was clipped by 6 bases and J by 3 bases, with 18 bases between them. The CDR3 loop reads CASSQSGVTYYEQYF. The CDR3 nucleotides are TGTGCCAGCAGCCAGTCGGGGGTCACATACTACGAGCAGTACTTC.